The rows below give T cell receptor beta chains drawn from one sample of a study of Graves' ophthalmopathy and Graves' hyperthyroidism. TCRdb ran MiXCR on the multiplex PCR reads and lists one entry per CDR3 protein. This table has about 500,000 distinct CDR3 sequences, about 15% appearing once. The sequenced material came from blood. The receptors originated from a woman in her 30s with Graves' ophthalmopathy. The CDR3 runs from the conserved cysteine through the conserved F or W. Fields, in order: CDR3 protein, CDR3 DNA, D gene, clone size, V gene, J gene. D genes are given only for firm matches. Only some rows state a clone size, as once, few, many or a class for expanded clones.

CDR3 protein: CASSYEGQINSPLHF; CDR3 DNA: TGTGCCAGCAGTTACGAGGGGCAGATTAATTCACCCCTCCACTTT; D gene: NA; clone size: many; V gene: TRBV6-5; J gene: TRBJ1-6
CDR3 protein: CASSAPGTVEAFF; CDR3 DNA: TGTGCCAGCAGTGCTCCAGGGACGGTTGAAGCTTTCTTT; D gene: NA; clone size: many; V gene: TRBV6-1; J gene: TRBJ1-1
CDR3 protein: CSAIQGGIYEQYF; CDR3 DNA: TGCAGTGCCATACAGGGGGGAATCTACGAGCAGTACTTC; D gene: TRBD1; clone size: NA; V gene: TRBV20-1; J gene: TRBJ2-7
CDR3 protein: CASSPLGRRSSYEQYF; CDR3 DNA: TGTGCCAGCAGCCCGCTGGGGCGGAGGAGCTCCTACGAGCAGTACTTC; D gene: NA; clone size: many; V gene: TRBV28; J gene: TRBJ2-7
CDR3 protein: CSALQRAKNIQYF; CDR3 DNA: TGCAGCGCCTTACAGAGAGCCAAAAACATTCAGTACTTC; D gene: NA; clone size: many; V gene: TRBV29-1; J gene: TRBJ2-4
CDR3 protein: CASSTVLSYEQYF; CDR3 DNA: TGTGCCAGCAGCACAGTACTTTCCTACGAGCAGTACTTC; D gene: NA; clone size: many; V gene: TRBV7-8; J gene: TRBJ2-7
CDR3 protein: CASRDRVGFYGYTF; CDR3 DNA: TGTGCCAGCAGGGACAGGGTAGGATTCTATGGCTACACCTTC; D gene: TRBD1; clone size: many; V gene: TRBV28; J gene: TRBJ1-2
CDR3 protein: CASSLAGQGNTLYF; CDR3 DNA: TGTGCCAGCAGCTTAGCGGGACAGGGAAACACCTTATATTTT; D gene: TRBD1; clone size: NA; V gene: TRBV7-9; J gene: TRBJ1-3
CDR3 protein: CASRPTGSGELFF; CDR3 DNA: TGCGCCAGCAGACCTACAGGGTCCGGGGAGCTGTTTTTT; D gene: NA; clone size: many; V gene: TRBV4-1; J gene: TRBJ2-2
CDR3 protein: CASTPGTVYEQYF; CDR3 DNA: TGTGCCAGCACCCCCGGGACTGTCTACGAGCAGTACTTC; D gene: NA; clone size: many; V gene: TRBV2; J gene: TRBJ2-7
CDR3 protein: CASTTAGDNQPQHF; CDR3 DNA: TGTGCCAGCACCACCGCAGGGGACAATCAGCCCCAGCATTTT; D gene: NA; clone size: many; V gene: TRBV6-2/TRBV6-3; J gene: TRBJ1-5
CDR3 protein: CASSLSLRSSGANVLTF; CDR3 DNA: TGTGCCAGCAGTTTATCTCTCAGGAGCTCTGGGGCCAACGTCCTGACTTTC; D gene: NA; clone size: NA; V gene: TRBV28; J gene: TRBJ2-6
CDR3 protein: CASSLEKSGGLMYEQYF; CDR3 DNA: TGTGCCAGCAGCTTAGAGAAATCGGGGGGGCTAATGTACGAGCAGTACTTC; D gene: TRBD2; clone size: few; V gene: TRBV11-2; J gene: TRBJ2-7
CDR3 protein: CATKTGENGYTF; CDR3 DNA: TGTGCCACTAAAACTGGGGAAAACGGCTACACCTTC; D gene: NA; clone size: many; V gene: TRBV15; J gene: TRBJ1-2
CDR3 protein: CASGPGDRSPYGYTF; CDR3 DNA: TGTGCCAGCGGTCCTGGGGACAGGTCGCCCTATGGCTACACCTTC; D gene: TRBD1; clone size: NA; V gene: TRBV7-2; J gene: TRBJ1-2
CDR3 protein: CSAGKGVQPQHF; CDR3 DNA: TGCAGTGCTGGAAAAGGGGTTCAGCCCCAGCATTTT; D gene: NA; clone size: many; V gene: TRBV20-1; J gene: TRBJ1-5
CDR3 protein: CSAGPLPGVPSLVDEQYF; CDR3 DNA: TGCAGTGCTGGACCTCTCCCTGGGGTCCCCAGCTTGGTAGACGAGCAGTACTTC; D gene: NA; clone size: many; V gene: TRBV20-1; J gene: TRBJ2-7
CDR3 protein: CASSSVAVPTVLNYGYTF; CDR3 DNA: TGTGCCAGCAGCTCAGTAGCGGTCCCGACAGTCCTTAACTATGGCTACACCTTC; D gene: NA; clone size: many; V gene: TRBV9; J gene: TRBJ1-2
CDR3 protein: CATRLPDRAGYEQYF; CDR3 DNA: TGTGCCACCAGATTACCCGACAGGGCGGGCTACGAGCAGTACTTC; D gene: TRBD1; clone size: many; V gene: TRBV24-1; J gene: TRBJ2-7
CDR3 protein: CVSSYYNRGNSGNTIYF; CDR3 DNA: TGTGTCAGCAGTTATTATAACAGGGGAAACTCTGGAAACACCATATATTTT; D gene: TRBD1; clone size: NA; V gene: TRBV6-5; J gene: TRBJ1-3
CDR3 protein: CASTAPGRGRTEAFF; CDR3 DNA: TGTGCCAGCACCGCCCCGGGGAGGGGGCGGACTGAAGCTTTCTTT; D gene: TRBD1; clone size: NA; V gene: TRBV28; J gene: TRBJ1-1
CDR3 protein: CASRGQGAGYGYTF; CDR3 DNA: TGTGCCAGCAGGGGGCAGGGGGCAGGTTATGGCTACACCTTC; D gene: TRBD1; clone size: NA; V gene: TRBV6-1; J gene: TRBJ1-2
CDR3 protein: CASSSNSEEAFF; CDR3 DNA: TGTGCCAGCAGCTCAAATTCAGAGGAAGCTTTCTTT; D gene: NA; clone size: many; V gene: TRBV7-2; J gene: TRBJ1-1
CDR3 protein: CASSAGTGWDEQYF; CDR3 DNA: TGTGCCAGCAGCGCCGGGACAGGGTGGGACGAGCAGTACTTC; D gene: TRBD1; clone size: many; V gene: TRBV12-3/TRBV12-4; J gene: TRBJ2-7
CDR3 protein: CASSFTAGQGAGELFF; CDR3 DNA: TGTGCCAGCAGCTTCACGGCCGGACAGGGGGCCGGGGAGCTGTTTTTT; D gene: TRBD1; clone size: many; V gene: TRBV11-2; J gene: TRBJ2-2
CDR3 protein: CASSSQLSRGYEQYF; CDR3 DNA: TGTGCCAGCAGTTCCCAGCTGAGTAGGGGCTACGAGCAGTACTTC; D gene: NA; clone size: many; V gene: TRBV27; J gene: TRBJ2-7
CDR3 protein: CASRGYGISNYGYTF; CDR3 DNA: TGTGCCAGCAGGGGATACGGGATATCTAACTATGGCTACACCTTC; D gene: NA; clone size: many; V gene: TRBV6-5; J gene: TRBJ1-2
CDR3 protein: CSARWRQANTGELFF; CDR3 DNA: TGCAGTGCTAGGTGGCGGCAGGCAAACACCGGGGAGCTGTTTTTT; D gene: NA; clone size: many; V gene: TRBV20-1; J gene: TRBJ2-2
CDR3 protein: CASSLEPGEIQYF; CDR3 DNA: TGTGCCAGCAGCTTAGAGCCAGGGGAGATTCAGTACTTC; D gene: NA; clone size: many; V gene: TRBV7-2; J gene: TRBJ2-4
CDR3 protein: CASIRTSWAHSPLHF; CDR3 DNA: TGTGCCAGCATTCGGACGTCCTGGGCCCATTCACCCCTCCACTTT; D gene: NA; clone size: many; V gene: TRBV6-1; J gene: TRBJ1-6
CDR3 protein: CASSFRGVGYGYTF; CDR3 DNA: TGTGCCAGCAGTTTTCGAGGGGTAGGCTATGGCTACACCTTC; D gene: NA; clone size: many; V gene: TRBV12-3/TRBV12-4; J gene: TRBJ1-2
CDR3 protein: CASSAHSTGTGIEGNQPQHF; CDR3 DNA: TGTGCCAGCAGTGCACATTCGACCGGGACAGGGATCGAGGGCAATCAGCCCCAGCATTTT; D gene: TRBD1; clone size: many; V gene: TRBV2; J gene: TRBJ1-5